What follows are 4 T cell receptor beta chains derived from one specimen sequenced in a study of tumor-infiltrating lymphocytes in primary liver carcinoma. Starting material of around 460 ng total RNA yielded TCR beta cDNA via a constant-region primer. Three-round nested multiplex PCR performed with slightly modified ARM-PCR produced the TCR beta libraries. Investigators reported that the first two PCR rounds, at around 9 cycles each, used TRBV1-TRBV30 forward primers with a C-beta reverse primer. TCRdb reprocessed the multiplex PCR reads via MiXCR and lists one record per CDR3 protein. The sample contains 250,000 to 350,000 distinct CDR3 sequences, nearly 60% of which appear only once. RNA was extracted from whole blood without cell sorting, alongside germline DNA. The material sequenced was peripheral blood. The receptors shown here come from a woman aged 30 to 39 with primary liver carcinoma and hepatitis B virus infection.

A word on this clonotype: This could be a read error, since a much larger clone is one nucleotide away. The chain combines TRBV6-5 with TRBJ1-1, with D unclear. Germline CDR1 reads MNHEY; CDR2 reads SVGAGI. CDR3 length equals 15 residues. The CDR3 DNA reads as TGTGCCAGCAGTTACGGGTCCCGAGCGAACGCTGAAGCTTTCTTT. This encodes CASSYGSRANAEAFF.

With respect to this clonotype: A much larger clone lies a single base off, so this may be a read error. The chain has TRBV4-3 and TRBJ1-2; no clear D gene. The CDR3 has 15 amino acids. V shed 3 bases and J shed 8 bases, with 19 bases lying between them. Germline V lookup: CDR1 LGHNA, CDR2 YSLEER. CDR3 bases: TGCGCCAGCAGCCATGATAAATTTGACATAATCGGCTACACCTTC. This gives the protein CASSHDKFDIIGYTF.

A note on this clonotype: At one end, the junction sequence differs from germline, possibly due to a read error. J is TRBJ1-2 and V is TRBV14; perhaps TRBD1 as D (5 bases). This CDR3 spans 17 amino acids. Germline V CDR1 and CDR2: SGHDN, FVKESK. The CDR3 nucleotides read TGTGCCAGCAGCCAAGGCCCCGGACTTCTACGGGACTATGGCTACAGCTTC. This encodes CASSQGPGLLRDYGYSF.

This clonotype showed up just once. Germline is not matched at one junction end, which may reflect a read error. This sequence joins TRBV29-1 and TRBJ1-5; weak D call: TRBD1 (5 bases). Germline V gene sequence: CDR1 SQVTM, CDR2 ANQGSEA. The CDR3 contains 15 residues. CDR3 sequence (DNA): TGCAGCGTTGAGGCAGGGTCAGGAGGCAATCAGTCCCAGCGTTTT. Its translation: CSVEAGSGGNQSQRF.